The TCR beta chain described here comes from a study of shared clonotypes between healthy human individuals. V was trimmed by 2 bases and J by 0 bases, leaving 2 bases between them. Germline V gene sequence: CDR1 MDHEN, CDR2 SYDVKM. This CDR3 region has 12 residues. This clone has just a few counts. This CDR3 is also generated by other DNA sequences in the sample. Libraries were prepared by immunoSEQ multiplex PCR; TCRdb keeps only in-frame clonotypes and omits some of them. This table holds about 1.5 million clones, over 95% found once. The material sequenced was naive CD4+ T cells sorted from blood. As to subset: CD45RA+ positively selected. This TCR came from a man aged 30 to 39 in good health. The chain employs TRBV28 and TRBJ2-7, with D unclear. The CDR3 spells CASSLPSYEQYF. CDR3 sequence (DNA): TGTGCCAGCAGTTTACCCTCCTACGAGCAGTACTTC.